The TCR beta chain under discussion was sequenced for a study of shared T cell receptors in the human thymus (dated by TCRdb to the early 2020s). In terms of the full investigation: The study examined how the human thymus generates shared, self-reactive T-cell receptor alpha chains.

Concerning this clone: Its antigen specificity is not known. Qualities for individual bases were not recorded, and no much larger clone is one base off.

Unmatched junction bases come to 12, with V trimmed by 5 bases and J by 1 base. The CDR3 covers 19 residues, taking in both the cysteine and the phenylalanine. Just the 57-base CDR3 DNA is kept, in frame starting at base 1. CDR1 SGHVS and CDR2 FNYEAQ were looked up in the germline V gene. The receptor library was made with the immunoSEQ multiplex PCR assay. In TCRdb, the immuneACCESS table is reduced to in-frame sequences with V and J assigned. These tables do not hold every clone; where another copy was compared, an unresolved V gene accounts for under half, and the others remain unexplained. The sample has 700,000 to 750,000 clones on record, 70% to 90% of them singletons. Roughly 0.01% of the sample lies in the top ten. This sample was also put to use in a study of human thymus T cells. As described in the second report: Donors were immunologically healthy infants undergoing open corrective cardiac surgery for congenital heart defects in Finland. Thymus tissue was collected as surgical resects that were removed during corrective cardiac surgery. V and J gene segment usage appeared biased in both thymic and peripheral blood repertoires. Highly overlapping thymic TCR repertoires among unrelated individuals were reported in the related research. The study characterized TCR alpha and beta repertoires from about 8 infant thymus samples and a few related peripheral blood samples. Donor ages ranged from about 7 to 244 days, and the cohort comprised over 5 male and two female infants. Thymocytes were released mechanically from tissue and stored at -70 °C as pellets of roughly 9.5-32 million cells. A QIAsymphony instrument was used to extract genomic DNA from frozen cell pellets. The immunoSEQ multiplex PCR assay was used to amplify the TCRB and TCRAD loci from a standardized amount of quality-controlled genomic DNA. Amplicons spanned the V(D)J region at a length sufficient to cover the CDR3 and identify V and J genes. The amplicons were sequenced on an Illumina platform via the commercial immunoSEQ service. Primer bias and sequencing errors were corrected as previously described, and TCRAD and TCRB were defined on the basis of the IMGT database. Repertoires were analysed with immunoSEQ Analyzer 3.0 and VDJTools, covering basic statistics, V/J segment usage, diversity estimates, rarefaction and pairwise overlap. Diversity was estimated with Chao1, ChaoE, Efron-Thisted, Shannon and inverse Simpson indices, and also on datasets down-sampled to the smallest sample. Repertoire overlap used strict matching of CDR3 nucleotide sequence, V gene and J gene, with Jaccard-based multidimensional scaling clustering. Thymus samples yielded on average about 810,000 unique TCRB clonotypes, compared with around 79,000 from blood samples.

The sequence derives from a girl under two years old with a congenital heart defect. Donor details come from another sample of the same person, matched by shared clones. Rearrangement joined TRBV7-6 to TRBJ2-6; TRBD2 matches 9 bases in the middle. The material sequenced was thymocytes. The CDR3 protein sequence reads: CASSIRPGLAWSGANVLTF. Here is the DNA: TGTGCCAGCAGCATCCGCCCGGGACTAGCCTGGTCTGGGGCCAACGTCCTGACTTTC.